One and the same sample provided the 25 T cell receptor beta chains below, sequenced in a study of CD8+ T cells in alopecia areata. The treatment denotes: oral pan-JAK inhibitor, 5-10 mg twice daily. RNA extraction was followed by reverse transcription into cDNA, which acted as the sequencing template. Generated by immunoSEQ multiplex PCR, the TCRdb table keeps only in-frame clones and is missing some. The data show 200,000 to 250,000 clones, around three fifths seen once. Material: CD4+ T cells sorted from blood, obtained at week 4, from a patient treated with tofacitinib. Receptors originate from a human donor with alopecia areata.

This clone has a handful of counts. V and J are TRBV6-5 and TRBJ2-2, with D perhaps matching TRBD1 (6 bases). Trimming removed 4 bases at V and 6 bases at J, with 9 bases between. The germline V gene encodes CDR1 MNHEY and CDR2 SVGAGI. This CDR3 has 13 residues. This CDR3 is CASSSGQPGELFF. In DNA form, the CDR3 reads TGTGCCAGCAGTTCTGGACAGCCCGGGGAGCTGTTTTTT.

This clone was recorded once. The rearrangement joins TRBV29-1 to TRBJ2-7, with no clear D. V was pared by 6 bases and J by 0 bases, with 6 bases between. The CDR3 is 11 residues long. CDR1 SQVTM and CDR2 ANQGSEA come from the germline V gene. The CDR3 nucleotides are TGCAGCGTAAAGAACTCCTACGAGCAGTACTTC. It codes for CSVKNSYEQYF.

The J gene is TRBJ1-1, the V gene TRBV5-6; D gene uncertain. With 2 bases removed from V and 7 bases from J, the gap between germline ends came to 9 bases. There are 12 residues in the CDR3. Germline assignment: CDR1 SGHDT and CDR2 YYEEEE. This chain's CDR3 is CASSLWSGEAFF. In nucleotides, the CDR3 is TGTGCCAGCAGCTTATGGAGTGGTGAAGCTTTCTTT.

This rearrangement joins TRBV27 to TRBJ1-2; the D gene is possibly TRBD1 (5 bases). The V gene lost 3 bases and the J gene lost 5 bases, with 19 bases spanning the gap. The CDR3 is 16 residues long. The germline gives CDR1 MNHEY, CDR2 SMNVEV (reference sequence). The CDR3 DNA sequence: TGTGCCAGCAGTTTCAGTTCGGCAGGGCAGGGTTATGGCTACACCTTC. Its translation: CASSFSSAGQGYGYTF.

Only a few counts were recorded for this clone. This chain joins TRBV6-1 and TRBJ2-3; D is perhaps TRBD2 (5 bases). The length of the CDR3 is 11 residues. Looked up from germline, CDR1 is MNHNS and CDR2 is SASEGT. The V and J ends lost 3 bases and 11 bases respectively, with 9 bases between them. The CDR3 spells CASSDHTRQYF. In nucleotides, the CDR3 is TGTGCCAGCAGTGATCACACTAGGCAGTATTTT.

V usage is TRBV6-5 and J usage is TRBJ2-3; no clear D. Germline-derived CDR1 and CDR2 are MNHEY and SVGAGI. The V gene lost 4 bases and the J gene lost 0 bases, with 8 bases spanning the gap. The CDR3 is made up of 14 amino acids. CDR3 nucleotides: TGTGCCAGCAGTTCCACCCTGAGCACAGATACGCAGTATTTT. As protein: CASSSTLSTDTQYF.

The CDR3 DNA reads as TGTGCCAGCAGCCGGACTAGCGGGAACTACGAGCAGTACTTC. This encodes CASSRTSGNYEQYF. The chain combines TRBV11-2 with TRBJ2-7, with 12 bases lining up with TRBD2. There are 14 residues in the CDR3. Germline-derived CDR1 and CDR2 are SGHAT and FQNNGV. The V gene end was trimmed by 5 bases and the J gene end by 3 bases; junction bases not matched to a gene: 2.

V and J are TRBV30 and TRBJ1-1; a weak D match, TRBD1 (6 bases). The CDR3 is 14 amino acids. Germline V gives CDR1 GTSNPN, CDR2 SVGIG (reference sequence). Trimming took off 0 bases at V and 4 bases at J, with 12 bases between the two ends. CDR3 amino acids: CAWSVNRESTEAFF. The CDR3, as DNA: TGTGCCTGGAGTGTAAACAGGGAGTCCACTGAAGCTTTCTTT.

This clone was seen only a few times. V usage is TRBV29-1 and J usage is TRBJ2-3, with TRBD1 matching over 9 bases. The CDR3 runs 15 residues. Germline CDR1 reads SQVTM; CDR2 reads ANQGSEA. V lost 5 bases to trimming and J lost 5 bases; unmatched junction nucleotides: 11. CDR3 residues: CSVLLPGQGVDTQYF. The CDR3 nucleotides read TGCAGCGTTCTTTTACCGGGACAGGGAGTAGATACGCAGTATTTT.

The table lists this clone with a count of one. V is TRBV5-6 and J is TRBJ1-1, with D uncertain. The CDR3 has 11 amino acids. Trimming pared 6 bases from V and 1 base from J, leaving 4 bases between. Germline CDR1 SGHDT, CDR2 YYEEEE. CDR3: CASTRNTEAFF. CDR3 in DNA: TGTGCCAGCACCCGGAACACTGAAGCTTTCTTT. Combining the CDR3 with reference TRBV5-6 and TRBJ1-1 gives the whole variable domain DAGVTQSPTHLIKTRGQQVTLRCSPKSGHDTVSWYQQALGQGPQFIFQYYEEEERQRGNFPDRFSGHQFPNYSSELNVNALLLGDSALYLCASTRNTEAFFGQGTRLTVV.

The chain combines TRBV4-3 with TRBJ2-7, with D perhaps matching TRBD1 or TRBD2 (5 bases each). The CDR3 has 17 amino acids. CDR1 is LGHNA, CDR2 YSLEER, per germline. Trimming left V 0 bases short and J 3 bases short, with 18 bases between. The CDR3 protein is CASSQEPPPGTLYEQYF. The CDR3 region has the DNA TGCGCCAGCAGCCAAGAGCCCCCCCCAGGGACCCTCTACGAGCAGTACTTC.

The chain couples TRBV7-2 to TRBJ2-4; TRBD1 aligns across 11 bases. Germline V gene data show CDR1 as SGHTA and CDR2 as FQGNSA. V lost 4 bases to trimming and J lost 6 bases; unmatched junction nucleotides: 2. The length of the CDR3 is 14 residues. The CDR3 protein is CASSYGQGANIQYF. In nucleotides, the CDR3 is TGTGCCAGCAGCTACGGACAGGGGGCAAACATTCAGTACTTC.

This rearrangement joins TRBV5-1 to TRBJ1-2; TRBD1 agrees at 7 bases. V shed 4 bases, J shed 3 bases, and the junction held 9 bases outside the gene matches. Germline V gives CDR1 SGHRS, CDR2 YFSETQ. The CDR3 is made up of 15 amino acids. In nucleotides, the CDR3 is TGCGCCAGCAGCACAGACAGGGCGAGGGACTATGGCTACACCTTC. This codes for CASSTDRARDYGYTF.

The V and J genes are TRBV7-9 and TRBJ2-5; no clear D gene. The CDR3 spans 15 residues. V was cut by 5 bases and J by 2 bases, with 15 bases left in between. CDR1 is SEHNR and CDR2 is FQNEAQ in the germline V gene (reference sequence). This CDR3 reads CASSITSNQQETQYF. Here the CDR3 DNA reads TGTGCCAGCAGCATTACCTCGAATCAACAAGAGACCCAGTACTTC.

V is TRBV9 and J is TRBJ2-2; D unresolved. The CDR3 totals 16 residues. Trimming took off 0 bases at V and 4 bases at J, with 13 bases between the two ends. CDR1 SGDLS and CDR2 YYNGEE come from the germline V gene. The CDR3 sequence is CASSVEATLLTGELFF. The CDR3 nucleotides read TGTGCCAGCAGCGTAGAAGCCACTCTCCTCACCGGGGAGCTGTTTTTT.

CDR3 region: CASSVGTSGGPQETQYF. The CDR3 nucleotides are TGTGCCAGCAGCGTAGGGACTAGCGGGGGGCCCCAAGAGACCCAGTACTTC. The chain carries TRBV9 and TRBJ2-5; 14 bases align to TRBD2. Looked up from germline, CDR1 is SGDLS and CDR2 is YYNGEE. The length of the CDR3 is 17 residues. Germline trimming cut 0 bases from V and 1 base from J; bases unmatched to any gene: 2.

This clone appeared a few times. This chain connects TRBV20-1 to TRBJ2-5; D might be TRBD1 (5 bases). This CDR3 is 11 amino acids long. Trimming stripped 5 bases from V and 4 bases from J, with 8 bases between. Germline V CDR1 and CDR2: DFQATT, SNEGSKA (reference sequence). CDR3 in DNA: TGCAGTGCTTGGACACGAGAGACCCAGTACTTC. Translated, it gives CSAWTRETQYF.

This rearrangement joins TRBV27 to TRBJ2-7, with D maybe TRBD2 (6 bases). CDR1 MNHEY and CDR2 SMNVEV come from the germline V gene (reference sequence). The length of the CDR3 is 13 residues. Trimming stripped 2 bases from V and 7 bases from J, with 12 bases between. The CDR3 nucleotides are TGTGCCAGCAGTTTACGGGACTCCCGAGAGCAGTACTTC. This translates into CASSLRDSREQYF.

The chain carries TRBV12-5 and TRBJ2-1; 7 bases fit TRBD1. V trimming: 5 bases; J trimming: 6 bases; junction bases outside the gene matches: 13. CDR1 and CDR2 from the germline V gene are LGHNT and FRNRAP. This CDR3 contains 16 residues. The CDR3, as DNA: TGTGCTAGTGGTCCCTTACCCGACAGGGCTGTCAATGAGCAGTTCTTC. It is translated as CASGPLPDRAVNEQFF.

The rearrangement links TRBV5-1 to TRBJ2-5; 10 nucleotides agree with TRBD2. Germline-derived CDR1 and CDR2 are SGHRS and YFSETQ. With V trimmed by 1 base and J by 2 bases, 11 bases remained unmatched. The CDR3 runs 18 residues. This CDR3 is CASSLLAGGLSTQETQYF. The CDR3 DNA reads TGCGCCAGCAGCTTGTTAGCGGGGGGCCTGTCGACTCAAGAGACCCAGTACTTC.

The genes are TRBV4-1 and TRBJ2-7; 7 nucleotides agree with TRBD1. The CDR3 has 13 amino acids. Trimming removed 4 bases from V and 3 bases from J; junction bases left unmatched: 3. Germline CDR1 is MGHRA and CDR2 is YSYEKL. Written as DNA, the CDR3 is TGCGCCAGCAGCCTAAGGGACAGCTACGAGCAGTACTTC. It codes for CASSLRDSYEQYF.

DNA of the CDR3: TGTGCCAGCAGCTTTGGCGCAAACAACAATGAGCAGTTCTTC. Protein product: CASSFGANNNEQFF. The chain links TRBV7-3 to TRBJ2-1; no firm D call. Trimming removed 3 bases at V and 5 bases at J, with 11 bases between. This CDR3 spans 14 amino acids. Germline V gene sequence: CDR1 SGHTA, CDR2 FQGTGA.

The chain is built from TRBV7-9 and TRBJ1-2, with unresolved D. The CDR3 consists of 14 residues. Trimming cost V 0 bases and J 5 bases, with 10 bases left between them. Germline-derived CDR1 and CDR2 are SEHNR and FQNEAQ (reference sequence). The CDR3 DNA reads as TGTGCCAGCAGCTTAGCTCCAGGATCTTATGGCTACACCTTC. Amino acids: CASSLAPGSYGYTF.

The chain uses TRBV30 and TRBJ1-1; 8 positions agree with TRBD1. The germline CDR1 and CDR2 sequences are GTSNPN and SVGIG (reference sequence). CDR3 length: 15 residues. The J segment lost 4 bases and the V segment lost 4 bases, leaving 11 bases of the junction unmatched. CDR3: CAWNRNQGAGTEAFF. CDR3 nucleotide sequence: TGTGCCTGGAATAGAAACCAGGGGGCCGGCACTGAAGCTTTCTTT. The variable domain in full, completed from reference TRBV30 and TRBJ1-1, reads SQTIHQWPATLVQPVGSPLSLECTVEGTSNPNLYWYRQAAGRGLQLLFYSVGIGQISSEVPQNLSASRPQDRQFILSSKKLLLSDSGFYLCAWNRNQGAGTEAFFGQGTRLTVV.

In this sample, this clone turned up a few times. The genes are TRBV27 and TRBJ1-6; D perhaps matches TRBD1 (6 bases). V lost 5 bases and J 6 bases, leaving 29 bases between the germline ends. The CDR3 spans 20 residues. CDR1 and CDR2 from the germline V gene are MNHEY and SMNVEV (reference sequence). The CDR3 nucleotides are TGTGCCAGCAGTACCTTTAGCCCTCGGGGGGCCCAGAGGCTTAATTCACCCCTCCACTTT. Encoded protein: CASSTFSPRGAQRLNSPLHF.